This T cell receptor (beta chain) emerged from a study of T-cell reconstitution after alpha-beta-depleted transplantation in children. General observations from the study: Where some patients showed high TCRbeta diversity at day 60, it came from recipient T cells and thymic progenitors that had survived. Hyperexpanded clones declined; after one year, newly produced T cells mostly supplied diversity. Expanded clones from the graft, numbering several hundred, reportedly supplied alpha-beta T cells about two months after transplant.

Construction of the TCRbeta library involved unique molecular identifiers. TCRdb reanalysed the PCR reads using MiXCR and keeps one entry per CDR3 protein. The data show around 580,000 distinct CDR3 sequences, with roughly 30% seen just once and under 45% held by the top ten. A note on this clonotype: Its cognate antigen is unknown.

This receptor was identified in a boy under two years old with Wiskott-Aldrich syndrome, due to receive a stem cell transplant. The sequences come from PBMCs, collected before TCRalphabeta/CD19-depleted stem cell transplant.

The CDR3 region is CASSLDIDEKLFF. DNA of the CDR3: TGTGCCAGCAGCTTAGATATAGACGAAAAACTGTTTTTT. The chain employs TRBV7-9 and TRBJ1-4, with D unresolved. Per the germline V gene, CDR1 is SEHNR and CDR2 is FQNEAQ (reference sequence). The CDR3 length is 13 residues. The germline V and J ends were trimmed by 1 base and 8 bases, with 8 bases remaining between them.